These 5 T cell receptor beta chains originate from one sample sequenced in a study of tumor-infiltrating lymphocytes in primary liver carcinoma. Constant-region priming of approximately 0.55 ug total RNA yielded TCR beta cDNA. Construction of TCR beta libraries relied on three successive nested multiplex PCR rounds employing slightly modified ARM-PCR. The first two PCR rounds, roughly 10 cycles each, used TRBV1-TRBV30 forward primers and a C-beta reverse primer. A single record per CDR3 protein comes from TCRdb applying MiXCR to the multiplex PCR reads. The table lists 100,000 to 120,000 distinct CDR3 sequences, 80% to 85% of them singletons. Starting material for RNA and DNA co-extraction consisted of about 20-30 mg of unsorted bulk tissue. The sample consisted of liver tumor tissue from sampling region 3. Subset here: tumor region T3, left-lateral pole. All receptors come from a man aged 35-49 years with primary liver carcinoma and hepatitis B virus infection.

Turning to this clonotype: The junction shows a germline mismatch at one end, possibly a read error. The CDR3 region is CANSEDRVVHEQFF. The CDR3 region has the DNA TGTGCCAACAGTGAGGACAGGGTGGTCCATGAGCAGTTCTTC. The V gene is TRBV6-5, the J gene TRBJ2-1; 8 nucleotides agree with TRBD1. Germline loops: CDR1 MNHEY, CDR2 SVGAGI. CDR3 size: 14 residues.

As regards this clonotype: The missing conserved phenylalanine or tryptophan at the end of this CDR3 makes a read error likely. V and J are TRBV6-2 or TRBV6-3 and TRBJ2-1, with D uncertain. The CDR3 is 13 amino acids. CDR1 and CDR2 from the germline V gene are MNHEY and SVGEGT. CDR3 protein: CASSYSYRNEQFL. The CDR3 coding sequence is TGTGCTAGCAGTTACTCGTATAGGAATGAGCAGTTCTTA.

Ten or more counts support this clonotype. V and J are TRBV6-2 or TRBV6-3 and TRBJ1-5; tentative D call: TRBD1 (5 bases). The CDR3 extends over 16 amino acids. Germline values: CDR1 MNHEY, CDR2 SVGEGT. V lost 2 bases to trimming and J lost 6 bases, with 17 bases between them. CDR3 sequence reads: CASSYGAGSGTQPQHF. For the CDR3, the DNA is TGTGCCAGCAGTTACGGGGCAGGGTCCGGGACTCAGCCCCAGCATTTT.

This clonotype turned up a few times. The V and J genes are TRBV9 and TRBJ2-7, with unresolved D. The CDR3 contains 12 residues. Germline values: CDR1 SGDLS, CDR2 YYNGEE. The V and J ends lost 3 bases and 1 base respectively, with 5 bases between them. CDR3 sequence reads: CASSGDSYEQYF. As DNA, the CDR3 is TGTGCCAGCAGCGGGGATTCCTACGAGCAGTACTTC.

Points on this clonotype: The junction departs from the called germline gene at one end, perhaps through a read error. The chain's CDR3 is CVSSSLGDRGDSPLHF. DNA of the CDR3: TGTGTCAGCAGCTCACTCGGGGACAGAGGCGATTCACCCCTCCACTTT. This chain joins TRBV13 and TRBJ1-6; 7 bases align to TRBD1. Germline V CDR1 and CDR2: PRHDT, FYEKMQ (reference sequence). This CDR3 is 16 amino acids long.